One sample yielded the 26 T cell receptor beta chains listed below, sequenced in a study of human T cells and chemical hapten exposure. TCRdb re-called the RACE reads through MiXCR, storing one row per CDR3 protein. The table shows around 190,000 distinct CDR3 sequences, with 20% to 25% occurring only once. Time point indicated: patch test 1, 2 weeks after DPC sensitization. The treatment: therapeutic diphenylcyclopropenone sensitization with weekly scalp DPC. The material was whole blood, obtained in connection with sensitization to the hapten diphenylcyclopropenone (DPC). All receptors come from a woman in her forties or fifties with alopecia areata. Some clones in this sample may be carry-over from other donors' samples.

This clonotype was observed a handful of times. The V gene is TRBV21-1, the J gene TRBJ2-5; the D call of TRBD1 is as the table states it, not checked on the DNA. TRBV21-1 has pseudogene status. The CDR3 spans 13 residues. In DNA form, the CDR3 reads TGTGCCAGCAGCCTCGACAGGGAAGAGACCCAGTACTTC. Translating it yields CASSLDREETQYF.

V gene TRBV29-1 combines with J gene TRBJ2-1, with D tentatively TRBD1 (6 bases). V was trimmed by 7 bases and J by 1 base, leaving 11 bases between them. Germline lookup yields CDR1 SQVTM and CDR2 ANQGSEA. The CDR3 extends over 13 amino acids. CDR3 sequence (DNA): TGCAGCGGGCGCCAGGGGTCCTACAATGAGCAGTTCTTC. This codes for CSGRQGSYNEQFF.

This clonotype came up many times. CDR3 nucleotides: TGCAGTGCTAGAGACCCTATTGGGGGAACCTATAATTCACCCCTCCACTTT. Its protein product is CSARDPIGGTYNSPLHF. The V gene is TRBV20-1, the J gene TRBJ1-6, with D perhaps matching TRBD1 (5 bases). Trimming took 0 bases from V and 2 from J, leaving 14 bases between them. The V gene's germline CDR1 is DFQATT and CDR2 SNEGSKA (reference sequence). The CDR3 runs to 17 residues.

The V call is TRBV21-1, the J call TRBJ1-1. TRBV21-1 is given as a pseudogene. The CDR3 totals 15 residues. CDR3 protein: CASSEKGPQNTEAFF. The CDR3 DNA reads TGTGCCAGCAGCGAGAAAGGGCCACAGAACACTGAAGCTTTCTTT.

The gene calls are TRBV20-1 and TRBJ1-2, with D unclear. The germline gives CDR1 DFQATT, CDR2 SNEGSKA (reference sequence). The CDR3 sequence is 10 residues long. The ends were cut back, 6 bases at V and 5 bases at J, with 7 bases in the middle. CDR3 sequence reads: CSAQEYGYTF. Here the CDR3 DNA reads TGCAGTGCCCAGGAGTATGGCTACACCTTC.

This clonotype was seen just once. This chain connects TRBV12-3 or TRBV12-4 to TRBJ1-5; D unresolved. Trimming took 4 bases from V and 5 from J, leaving 9 bases between them. The CDR3 totals 13 residues. CDR3 DNA: TGTGCCAGCAGTTATCTAGAGGATCAGCCCCAGCATTTT. Its translation: CASSYLEDQPQHF.

The chain is built from TRBV20-1 and TRBJ1-1, with 9 bases lining up with TRBD1. The length of the CDR3 is 14 residues. Germline CDR1 reads DFQATT; CDR2 reads SNEGSKA (reference sequence). V dropped 1 base and J dropped 6; count of bases not matched to a gene: 6. The CDR3, as DNA: TGCAGTGCTAGAGTCGCGGGGACAGGGCCTGAAGCTTTCTTT. It specifies CSARVAGTGPEAFF.

This clonotype showed up just a few times. The chain carries TRBV5-1 and TRBJ2-3, with 15 bases fitting TRBD2. The CDR3 runs to 19 residues. The V gene's germline CDR1 is SGHRS and CDR2 YFSETQ. The ends lost 3 bases at V and 0 bases at J; junction bases unmatched: 8. CDR3 coding DNA: TGCGCCAGCAGCTCGGGACTAGCGGGAGGACAAGCTAGCACAGATACGCAGTATTTT. It yields the protein CASSSGLAGGQASTDTQYF.

The V gene is TRBV18, the J gene TRBJ1-2; perhaps TRBD1 as D (6 bases). Per germline, CDR1 KGHSH and CDR2 LQKENI. V was cut by 2 bases and J by 7 bases, with 11 bases left in between. CDR3 length equals 13 residues. This CDR3 reads CASSPSQGFGYTF. CDR3 DNA sequence: TGTGCCAGCTCACCATCCCAGGGGTTTGGCTACACCTTC.

The chain is built from TRBV7-7 and TRBJ2-5, with 10 bases lining up with TRBD2. The V gene end was trimmed by 5 bases and the J gene end by 4 bases; junction bases not matched to a gene: 7. This CDR3 is 15 amino acids long. Germline assignment: CDR1 SSHAT and CDR2 FNYEAQ (reference sequence). The CDR3 spells CASSLSSGRGETQYF. As DNA, the CDR3 is TGTGCCAGCAGCCTATCGAGCGGGAGGGGAGAGACCCAGTACTTC.

The table lists this clonotype with a few counts. The chain links TRBV9 to TRBJ2-2, with no clear D. V was clipped by 3 bases and J by 4 bases, with 10 bases between them. Germline V lookup: CDR1 SGDLS, CDR2 YYNGEE. The CDR3 covers 14 residues. Written as DNA, the CDR3 is TGTGCCAGCAGCGACCCCGTCGGCACCGGGGAGCTGTTTTTT. Translating it yields CASSDPVGTGELFF.

The rearrangement uses TRBV7-8 and TRBJ2-3, with a possible D match to TRBD1 (6 bases). The CDR3 sequence is 15 residues long. The germline V and J ends were trimmed by 3 bases and 5 bases, with 15 bases remaining between them. Germline CDR1 SGHVS, CDR2 FQNEAQ. CDR3: CASSFFRGSEDTQYF. In DNA form, the CDR3 reads TGTGCCAGCAGCTTCTTTAGGGGGAGTGAAGATACGCAGTATTTT.

V gene TRBV12-3 or TRBV12-4 combines with J gene TRBJ2-3; D is perhaps TRBD2 (6 bases). The CDR3 has 15 amino acids. Trimming removed 0 bases from V and 3 bases from J, with 10 bases in between. The CDR3 sequence: CASSLAGGWTDTQYF. The CDR3 DNA reads TGTGCCAGCAGTTTAGCCGGGGGATGGACAGATACGCAGTATTTT.

This clonotype was counted only a few times. The V and J genes are TRBV6-5 and TRBJ1-2; D is perhaps TRBD1 (5 bases). This CDR3 is built from 11 residues. Germline values: CDR1 MNHEY, CDR2 SVGAGI. The V end lost 6 bases, the J end lost 3 bases, and 5 bases lay between the germline ends. The CDR3 sequence is CASRGHYGYTF. Written as DNA, the CDR3 is TGTGCCAGCAGGGGACACTATGGCTACACCTTC.

This clonotype was seen many times. V is TRBV5-1 and J is TRBJ2-1; TRBD1 aligns across 9 bases. The V gene end was trimmed by 2 bases and the J gene end by 0 bases; junction bases not matched to a gene: 0. In germline, CDR1 is SGHRS, CDR2 YFSETQ. The CDR3 is 15 residues long. CDR3 nucleotide sequence: TGCGCCAGCAGCTTACAGGGGGCCTCCTACAATGAGCAGTTCTTC. Translated, it gives CASSLQGASYNEQFF.

The chain links TRBV7-9 to TRBJ2-7; 12 nucleotides agree with TRBD2. CDR3 length: 15 amino acids. Trimming cost V 3 bases and J 6 bases; bases outside gene matches: 6. Germline lookup yields CDR1 SEHNR and CDR2 FQNEAQ (reference sequence). CDR3 loop: CASSFLASGRGEQYF. The CDR3 DNA reads TGTGCCAGCAGCTTTCTTGCTAGCGGGAGGGGCGAGCAGTACTTC.

V is TRBV29-1 and J is TRBJ1-1, with unresolved D. The CDR3 loop spans 10 amino acids. CDR1 is SQVTM and CDR2 is ANQGSEA in the germline V gene. The ends were cut back, 6 bases at V and 2 bases at J, with 4 bases in the middle. The CDR3 DNA reads as TGCAGCGTACACAACACTGAAGCTTTCTTT. Translated, it gives CSVHNTEAFF.

This clonotype was picked up a small number of times. The gene calls are TRBV12-3 or TRBV12-4 and TRBJ2-6; the match to TRBD2 covers 9 bases. The V and J ends lost 2 bases and 1 base, in that order; junction bases with no gene match: 0. The CDR3 spans 16 residues. In DNA, the CDR3 is TGTGCCAGCAGTTTACTAGCGGGGTCTGGGGCCAACGTCCTGACTTTC. Translating it yields CASSLLAGSGANVLTF.

In its sample, this clonotype was seen a few times. V usage is TRBV20-1 and J usage is TRBJ2-7; TRBD2 agrees at 9 bases. Germline loops: CDR1 DFQATT, CDR2 SNEGSKA (reference sequence). The CDR3 has 15 residues. V dropped 0 bases and J dropped 1; count of bases not matched to a gene: 4. This chain's CDR3 is CSARDLSGSSYEQYF. The CDR3 DNA is TGCAGTGCTAGAGATCTTAGCGGGAGTTCCTACGAGCAGTACTTC.

The rearrangement uses TRBV7-6 and TRBJ2-2, with no clear D. There are 15 residues in the CDR3. The germline V and J ends were trimmed by 1 base and 6 bases, with 12 bases remaining between them. Germline loops: CDR1 SGHVS, CDR2 FNYEAQ. The CDR3 DNA is TGTGCCAGCAGCTTAGGAACAGAAGGTTCCGGGGAGCTGTTTTTT. Translating it yields CASSLGTEGSGELFF.

This chain links TRBV29-1 with TRBJ2-7, with D maybe TRBD2 (6 bases). The V and J ends lost 5 bases and 0 bases respectively, with 11 bases between them. This CDR3 has 13 amino acids. Per germline, CDR1 SQVTM and CDR2 ANQGSEA. CDR3 in amino acids: CSVSAGYSYEQYF. The CDR3 DNA sequence: TGCAGCGTTAGCGCGGGATACTCCTACGAGCAGTACTTC.

In its sample, this clonotype was seen a few times. The CDR3 bases are TGCAGTGCTAGTAGGGAAGTGGCGAGCGAGCAGTACTTC. The encoded protein is CSASREVASEQYF. The chain uses TRBV20-1 and TRBJ2-7; D remains ambiguous. The CDR3 consists of 13 residues. V gave up 3 bases and J gave up 6 bases, with 15 bases separating them. CDR1 is DFQATT, CDR2 SNEGSKA, per germline (reference sequence).

This clonotype was picked up a small number of times. This chain uses TRBV24-1 with TRBJ1-1; TRBD1 matches 7 bases. Germline CDR1 KGHDR, CDR2 SFDVKD. After removal of 3 bases from V and 1 base from J, the junction contained 4 bases not matched to a gene. The CDR3 extends over 15 amino acids. The CDR3 sequence: CATSDARGRNTEAFF. CDR3 sequence (DNA): TGTGCCACCAGTGATGCCAGGGGGAGGAACACTGAAGCTTTCTTT.

CDR3 in amino acids: CASSLDRTKYEQYF. The CDR3 nucleotides read TGCGCCAGCAGCTTAGACAGGACGAAATACGAGCAGTACTTC. V gene TRBV5-1 combines with J gene TRBJ2-7; TRBD1 might be the D (6 bases). The CDR3 is made up of 14 amino acids. V dropped 2 bases and J dropped 4 bases, with 13 bases sitting between them. The germline V gene encodes CDR1 SGHRS and CDR2 YFSETQ. The full variable domain, completed using reference TRBV5-1 and TRBJ2-7, is KAGVTQTPRYLIKTRGQQVTLSCSPISGHRSVSWYQQTPGQGLQFLFEYFSETQRNKGNFPGRFSGRQFSNSRSEMNVSTLELGDSALYLCASSLDRTKYEQYFGPGTRLTVT.

This clonotype was found a few times. The V call is TRBV5-1, the J call TRBJ1-3; no firm D call. CDR1 SGHRS and CDR2 YFSETQ come from the germline V gene. This CDR3 is built from 14 residues. V was cut by 5 bases and J by 2 bases, with 11 bases left in between. DNA for the CDR3: TGCGCCAGCAGATTTCAGAACCCTGGAAACACCATATATTTT. It codes for CASRFQNPGNTIYF.

The chain uses TRBV7-9 and TRBJ2-7; 11 bases are a match to TRBD2. The ends lost 5 bases at V and 2 bases at J; junction bases unmatched: 5. Germline CDR1 reads SEHNR; CDR2 reads FQNEAQ (reference sequence). The CDR3 has 15 residues. The CDR3 bases are TGTGCCAGCAGCCGTAGCGGGAGGGCCCCCTACGAGCAGTACTTC. Translated: CASSRSGRAPYEQYF.